The rows below give T cell receptor beta chains drawn from one sample of a study of cytomegalovirus exposure and HLA in healthy donors. Clones were read by immunoSEQ multiplex PCR, and TCRdb kept only the in-frame ones, dropping some. The repertoire holds roughly 100,000 clones, with roughly three quarters as singletons. Sequenced input: PBMCs. The source of these receptors is a woman in her forties in good health and CMV-seronegative. CDR3s include the opening cysteine and the closing phenylalanine or tryptophan. Fields, in order: J gene, V gene, clone size, D gene, CDR3 length, CDR3 protein, CDR3 DNA. D genes are given only for firm matches. Not every row has a clone size; where given, it reads once, few, many or a size class.

>TRBJ2-1|TRBV6-5|.|.|12
CASSPSINEQFF
TGTGCCAGCAGCCCCTCTATCAATGAGCAGTTCTTC
>TRBJ1-2|TRBV5-4|.|TRBD1|15
CASSTPGQGKIGYTF
TGTGCCAGCAGCACACCGGGACAGGGTAAGATCGGCTACACCTTC
>TRBJ2-2|TRBV10-3|.|TRBD2|16
CAISDTSGGSNGELFF
TGTGCCATCAGTGACACTAGCGGGGGCTCGAATGGGGAGCTGTTTTTT
>TRBJ1-1|TRBV4-1|.|.|13
CASSQDAHSKAFF
TGCGCCAGCAGCCAAGATGCGCACAGCAAAGCTTTCTTT
>TRBJ1-2|TRBV10-3|.|.|14
CAISGTGGTGGYTF
TGTGCCATCAGCGGAACGGGAGGGACGGGGGGCTACACCTTC
>TRBJ2-7|TRBV4-1|.|TRBD1|16
CASSPEGQFLSYEQYF
TGCGCCAGCAGCCCCGAGGGACAGTTTCTCTCCTACGAGCAGTACTTC
>TRBJ1-3|TRBV19|few|TRBD1|17
CASKDRGPDETGNTIYF
TGTGCCAGTAAGGACAGGGGCCCCGATGAAACCGGAAACACCATATATTTT
>TRBJ2-1|TRBV30|.|.|11
CAFMRGDEQFF
TGTGCCTTTATGCGGGGCGATGAGCAGTTCTTC
>TRBJ2-3|TRBV7-9|.|.|14
CASSPLEVADTQYF
TGTGCCAGCAGCCCCTTGGAGGTGGCAGATACGCAGTATTTT
>TRBJ2-1|TRBV7-8|.|TRBD2|16
CASSLVGGGGDNEQFF
TGTGCCAGCAGCTTAGTAGGCGGGGGAGGCGACAATGAGCAGTTCTTC
>TRBJ2-1|TRBV6-5|.|.|15
CASSYGHSTYNEQFF
TGTGCCAGCAGTTACGGACACTCCACCTACAATGAGCAGTTCTTC
>TRBJ1-1|TRBV6-5|once|TRBD1|13
CASGRQGNTEAFF
TGTGCCAGCGGGCGACAGGGGAACACTGAAGCTTTCTTT
>TRBJ1-4|TRBV7-9|.|.|16
CASSPYPGLENEKLFF
TGTGCCAGCAGCCCGTACCCAGGTTTAGAGAATGAAAAACTGTTTTTT
>TRBJ1-1|TRBV7-9|.|.|15
CASSSKGIMNTEAFF
TGTGCCAGCAGTTCAAAGGGGATCATGAACACTGAAGCTTTCTTT
>TRBJ2-2|TRBV28|.|.|15
CASRRQGLNTGELFF
TGTGCCAGCCGGCGACAGGGACTGAACACCGGGGAGCTGTTTTTT
>TRBJ1-6|TRBV5-5|.|.|16
CASSSGLGLTNSPLHF
TGTGCCAGCAGCTCCGGGTTGGGTCTTACTAATTCACCCCTCCACTTT
>TRBJ2-7|TRBV12-5|.|.|16
CASGGSTANLSYEQYF
TGTGCTAGTGGGGGATCGACAGCTAACCTCTCCTACGAGCAGTACTTC
>TRBJ1-5|TRBV6-6|.|.|15
CASNDRAGRDLPQHF
TGTGCCAGCAACGACCGGGCGGGGCGGGATCTCCCCCAGCATTTT
>TRBJ2-5|TRBV29-1|.|TRBD1|15
CSVALRDRGFETQYF
TGCAGCGTTGCTTTACGAGACAGGGGGTTCGAGACCCAGTACTTC
>TRBJ2-2|TRBV30|.|.|12
CAWNRDTGELFF
TGTGCCTGGAACAGGGACACCGGGGAGCTGTTTTTT
>TRBJ2-2|TRBV5-1|.|.|14
CASSLRQGGGELFF
TGCGCCAGCAGCTTGCGGCAGGGCGGCGGGGAGCTGTTTTTT
>TRBJ1-1|TRBV27|.|.|15
CASSPRHLANTEAFF
TGTGCCAGCAGCCCCCGACACCTTGCGAACACTGAAGCTTTCTTT